The next 30 T cell receptor beta chains were all read from a single sample in a study of shared T cell receptors in the human thymus. Produced via immunoSEQ multiplex PCR; TCRdb's table is partial and in-frame only. This table has hundreds of thousands of clones, more than 75% appearing once. The same specimen was also included in a second study, on human thymus T cells.

Sequenced: thymocytes. These receptors came from a boy younger than two with a congenital heart defect.

This chain connects TRBV27 to TRBJ1-1; 8 nucleotides agree with TRBD1. Trimming cost V 3 bases and J 5 bases; bases outside gene matches: 11. Looked up from germline, CDR1 is MNHEY and CDR2 is SMNVEV (reference sequence). The CDR3 runs to 16 residues. The CDR3 reads CASSFRRGQGCTEAFF. CDR3 nucleotides: TGTGCCAGCAGTTTCCGCAGGGGGCAGGGGTGTACTGAAGCTTTCTTT.

The CDR3 loop reads CASSQDRELAGSPPDTQYF. DNA of the CDR3: TGCGCCAGCAGCCAAGATAGAGAGCTTGCCGGGAGTCCGCCAGATACGCAGTATTTT. This chain uses TRBV4-3 with TRBJ2-3, with D possibly matching TRBD2 (6 bases). The CDR3 spans 19 residues. Germline CDR1 LGHNA, CDR2 YSLEER. The V gene lost 0 bases and the J gene lost 4 bases, with 23 bases spanning the gap.

The chain carries TRBV11-2 and TRBJ2-5, with D possibly TRBD2 on 5 matching bases. Germline V gives CDR1 SGHAT, CDR2 FQNNGV. The CDR3 covers 15 residues. V gave up 3 bases and J gave up 2 bases, with 13 bases separating them. CDR3 coding DNA: TGTGCCAGCAGCTTGGCAGTAAGGAGGCAAGAGACCCAGTACTTC. This encodes CASSLAVRRQETQYF.

The gene calls are TRBV5-1 and TRBJ2-1, with TRBD2 identical over 11 bases. The V segment lost 8 bases and the J segment 0 bases; nucleotides outside the gene matches: 7. The germline V gene has CDR1 SGHRS and CDR2 YFSETQ. CDR3 length equals 16 residues. CDR3 bases: TGCGCCAGTAGCGGGAGGGCAAAAAGCTCCTACAATGAGCAGTTCTTC. Its translation is CASSGRAKSSYNEQFF. The whole variable domain, filled in from reference TRBV5-1 and TRBJ2-1, reads KAGVTQTPRYLIKTRGQQVTLSCSPISGHRSVSWYQQTPGQGLQFLFEYFSETQRNKGNFPGRFSGRQFSNSRSEMNVSTLELGDSALYLCASSGRAKSSYNEQFFGPGTRLTVL.

This chain connects TRBV5-5 to TRBJ1-2; D is uncertain. The CDR3 runs 13 residues. Germline-derived CDR1 and CDR2 are SGHKS and YYEKEE (reference sequence). Trimming removed 4 bases at V and 3 bases at J, with 10 bases between. The CDR3 sequence: CASSPGEDYGYTF. In DNA, the CDR3 is TGTGCCAGCAGCCCTGGAGAGGACTATGGCTACACCTTC.

DNA for the CDR3: TGCAGTCTCCGGGAGGCCTACGAGCAGTACTTC. Its translation: CSLREAYEQYF. J is TRBJ2-7 and V is TRBV20-1, with 7 positions matching TRBD2. This CDR3 contains 11 residues. Germline-derived CDR1 and CDR2 are DFQATT and SNEGSKA (reference sequence). V shed 8 bases and J 2 bases; nucleotides not matched to a gene: 3.

The sample holds one count of this clone. The chain carries TRBV5-1 and TRBJ2-7, with TRBD2 matching 8 bases. The germline V gene encodes CDR1 SGHRS and CDR2 YFSETQ. This CDR3 is built from 15 residues. Germline trimming cut 0 bases from V and 7 bases from J; bases unmatched to any gene: 9. The CDR3: CASSLVGLGSREQYF. The CDR3 coding sequence is TGCGCCAGCAGCTTGGTGGGACTAGGGTCTAGGGAGCAGTACTTC.

The chain is built from TRBV4-3 and TRBJ2-7; maybe TRBD1 (6 bases). CDR1 and CDR2 (germline): LGHNA, YSLEER. This CDR3 contains 16 residues. V lost 2 bases and J 0 bases, leaving 14 bases between the germline ends. The CDR3 region is CASSQFRGSHSYEQYF. The DNA for the CDR3 is TGCGCCAGCAGCCAATTCAGGGGTTCCCACTCCTACGAGCAGTACTTC.

This chain connects TRBV5-1 to TRBJ2-3; 8 bases are shared with TRBD1. The length of the CDR3 is 13 residues. Trimming at V came to 5 bases and at J to 4 bases, leaving 3 bases not matched to a gene. Germline V CDR1 and CDR2: SGHRS, YFSETQ. This CDR3 is CASSSGGPDTQYF. CDR3 DNA sequence: TGCGCCAGCAGTTCAGGGGGCCCAGATACGCAGTATTTT.

V usage is TRBV5-6 and J usage is TRBJ1-4; no clear D gene. The germline V gene encodes CDR1 SGHDT and CDR2 YYEEEE. V lost 2 bases and J 7 bases, leaving 15 bases between the germline ends. The CDR3 contains 15 residues. The CDR3 is CASSFSRLEGEKLFF. The CDR3 nucleotides read TGTGCCAGCAGCTTCAGTCGGCTGGAGGGTGAAAAACTGTTTTTT.

The V and J genes are TRBV14 and TRBJ2-7; 10 nucleotides align to TRBD2. V shed 1 base, J shed 2 bases, and the junction held 2 bases outside the gene matches. CDR1 and CDR2 from the germline V gene are SGHDN and FVKESK. There are 15 residues in the CDR3. The CDR3 nucleotides read TGTGCCAGCAGCCAAGTAACTAGCGGGACCTACGAGCAGTACTTC. Protein sequence: CASSQVTSGTYEQYF.

This clone was seen once. This chain connects TRBV11-1 to TRBJ2-7, with D maybe TRBD1 (6 bases). The CDR3 length is 15 residues. Germline-derived CDR1 and CDR2 are SGHAT and FQDESV (reference sequence). V was clipped by 5 bases and J by 0 bases, with 14 bases between them. The CDR3 here is CASSRMSTGSYEQYF. Written as DNA, the CDR3 is TGTGCCAGCAGCCGGATGTCGACAGGCTCCTACGAGCAGTACTTC.

The chain carries TRBV6-1 and TRBJ2-3; 9 bases match TRBD2. Unmatched junction bases numbered 6, after V lost 6 bases and J lost 5 bases. The CDR3 has 14 residues. Germline CDR1 MNHNS, CDR2 SASEGT. CDR3 sequence (DNA): TGTGCCAGCAGGATAGCGGGAGTTATAGATACGCAGTATTTT. Protein sequence: CASRIAGVIDTQYF.

V and J are TRBV6-5 and TRBJ1-1, with TRBD1 matching 9 bases. Germline CDR1 reads MNHEY; CDR2 reads SVGAGI. The CDR3 loop spans 15 amino acids. The V gene end was trimmed by 6 bases and the J gene end by 6 bases; junction bases not matched to a gene: 11. In DNA, the CDR3 is TGTGCCAGCAGCTCCCGGACAGGGGATAAGGCTGAAGCTTTCTTT. Its translation: CASSSRTGDKAEAFF.

The chain links TRBV5-1 to TRBJ2-2; TRBD1 aligns across 9 bases. The V segment lost 5 bases and the J segment 7 bases; nucleotides outside the gene matches: 15. Germline V gives CDR1 SGHRS, CDR2 YFSETQ. The CDR3 has 17 amino acids. In DNA, the CDR3 is TGCGCCAGCAGTCGAACACAGGGGGCGCCTATTATCGGGGAGCTGTTTTTT. This gives the protein CASSRTQGAPIIGELFF.

V gene TRBV2 combines with J gene TRBJ2-1, with 13 positions matching TRBD2. This CDR3 spans 18 amino acids. Germline V gene lookup returns CDR1 SNHLY and CDR2 FYNNEI. V trimming: 7 bases; J trimming: 4 bases; junction bases outside the gene matches: 13. The CDR3 DNA reads as TGTGCCAGCATCAAAAGGACTAGCGGGAGCCCCAGTTACAATGAGCAGTTCTTC. Amino acids: CASIKRTSGSPSYNEQFF. Using reference TRBV2 and TRBJ2-1 for the parts outside the CDR3, the full variable domain is EPEVTQTPSHQVTQMGQEVILRCVPISNHLYFYWYRQILGQKVEFLVSFYNNEISEKSEIFDDQFSVERPDGSNFTLKIRSTKLEDSAMYFCASIKRTSGSPSYNEQFFGPGTRLTVL.

This clone was counted a few times. The chain employs TRBV4-2 and TRBJ1-3; the match to TRBD1 covers 10 bases. In germline, CDR1 is LGHNA, CDR2 YNFKEQ. The CDR3 runs to 16 residues. Losses at the gene ends were 6 bases for V and 1 base for J; bases not matched to a gene: 6. In DNA form, the CDR3 reads TGTGCCAGCAGTCGGGCGGGACAGGGGTCTGGAAACACCATATATTTT. It specifies CASSRAGQGSGNTIYF.

The rearrangement joins TRBV5-6 to TRBJ2-5, with 7 bases that match TRBD1. CDR1 and CDR2 from the germline V gene are SGHDT and YYEEEE. The CDR3 has 16 residues. V lost 3 bases and J lost 3; bases outside the gene matches: 11. The CDR3 sequence is CASSCRRDSPKETQYF. The DNA for the CDR3 is TGTGCCAGCAGCTGCCGACGGGACAGCCCAAAAGAGACCCAGTACTTC.

The chain carries TRBV4-1 and TRBJ2-7, with D possibly TRBD2 on 5 matching bases. This CDR3 is built from 15 residues. V lost 0 bases and J lost 1, with 10 bases in between. Germline CDR1 is MGHRA and CDR2 is YSYEKL. Written as DNA, the CDR3 is TGCGCCAGCAGCCAAGATGGAGGCTGGTCCTACGAGCAGTACTTC. It is translated as CASSQDGGWSYEQYF.

The chain employs TRBV19 and TRBJ2-3; 7 nucleotides agree with TRBD2. Germline trimming cut 5 bases from V and 3 bases from J; bases unmatched to any gene: 17. Germline CDR1 is LNHDA and CDR2 is SQIVND (reference sequence). The CDR3 sequence is 18 residues long. DNA of the CDR3: TGTGCCAGTAGTGAGTGGGAATCGTTCGGGGGAGGGACAGATACGCAGTATTTT. Protein sequence: CASSEWESFGGGTDTQYF. Complete variable domain (other parts from reference TRBV19 and TRBJ2-3): DGGITQSPKYLFRKEGQNVTLSCEQNLNHDAMYWYRQDPGQGLRLIYYSQIVNDFQKGDIAEGYSVSREKKESFPLTVTSAQKNPTAFYLCASSEWESFGGGTDTQYFGPGTRLTVL.

The chain recombines TRBV7-8 with TRBJ1-4; 9 nucleotides align to TRBD1. From germline, CDR1 is SGHVS and CDR2 FQNEAQ. V shed 5 bases, J shed 4 bases, and the junction held 5 bases outside the gene matches. The CDR3 length is 15 residues. CDR3 in amino acids: CASSPPGQGNEKLFF. DNA for the CDR3: TGTGCCAGCAGCCCCCCGGGACAGGGTAATGAAAAACTGTTTTTT. Full variable domain (outside the CDR3, taken from reference TRBV7-8 and TRBJ1-4): GAGVSQSPRYKVAKRGQDVALRCDPISGHVSLFWYQQALGQGPEFLTYFQNEAQLDKSGLPSDRFFAERPEGSVSTLKIQRTQQEDSAVYLCASSPPGQGNEKLFFGSGTQLSVL.

The chain is built from TRBV15 and TRBJ2-3; 8 nucleotides agree with TRBD2. V shed 5 bases, J shed 0 bases, and the junction held 10 bases outside the gene matches. The CDR3 runs to 17 residues. Germline V gives CDR1 LNHNV, CDR2 YYDKDF (reference sequence). CDR3 in amino acids: CATSSPPTSGSTDTQYF. DNA of the CDR3: TGTGCCACCAGCTCACCCCCAACTAGCGGTAGCACAGATACGCAGTATTTT.

For the CDR3, the DNA is TGTGCCTGGAGTTACGTGGCAAGCTCCTACAATGAGCAGTTCTTC. Translating gives CAWSYVASSYNEQFF. The chain recombines TRBV30 with TRBJ2-1; D is unclear. This CDR3 spans 15 amino acids. Trimming took off 2 bases at V and 0 bases at J, with 11 bases between the two ends. CDR1 is GTSNPN and CDR2 is SVGIG in the germline V gene (reference sequence). Together with reference TRBV30 and TRBJ2-1, the CDR3 gives the full variable domain: SQTIHQWPATLVQPVGSPLSLECTVEGTSNPNLYWYRQAAGRGLQLLFYSVGIGQISSEVPQNLSASRPQDRQFILSSKKLLLSDSGFYLCAWSYVASSYNEQFFGPGTRLTVL.

The chain recombines TRBV27 with TRBJ1-2; a possible D gene is TRBD1 (6 bases). Germline CDR1 reads MNHEY; CDR2 reads SMNVEV (reference sequence). The length of the CDR3 is 12 residues. V dropped 9 bases and J dropped 0 bases, with 8 bases sitting between them. The CDR3 sequence: CASGGPNYGYTF. The CDR3 nucleotides are TGTGCCAGTGGGGGCCCTAACTATGGCTACACCTTC.

The rearrangement links TRBV11-2 to TRBJ2-7, with D possibly matching TRBD2 (7 bases). Germline V CDR1 and CDR2: SGHAT, FQNNGV. The V and J ends lost 1 base and 1 base respectively, with 23 bases between them. The CDR3 sequence is 19 residues long. CDR3 nucleotides: TGTGCCAGCAGCTTAGTAGTTGAGGGGGGGGACACTTCTTCCTACGAGCAGTACTTC. Translation gives CASSLVVEGGDTSSYEQYF.

The V and J genes are TRBV12-5 and TRBJ2-1; 8 nucleotides align to TRBD2. Trimming cost V 7 bases and J 5 bases; bases outside gene matches: 28. CDR1 and CDR2 (germline): LGHNT, FRNRAP. The CDR3 is 21 amino acids. The CDR3, as DNA: TGTGCTAGTGTCTGTCCCCGGGGAGCGGGAGAAGGTAATGCTTTTGACAATGAGCAGTTCTTC. Translated: CASVCPRGAGEGNAFDNEQFF.

This clone was seen only a few times. The chain couples TRBV2 to TRBJ2-5; 11 bases line up with TRBD2. Unmatched junction bases numbered 15, after V lost 4 bases and J lost 5 bases. Germline V lookup: CDR1 SNHLY, CDR2 FYNNEI. The CDR3 runs 18 residues. CDR3 in amino acids: CASSGETSGTFVSETQYF. Here the CDR3 DNA reads TGTGCCAGCAGTGGGGAGACTAGCGGGACCTTCGTATCGGAGACCCAGTACTTC.

The J gene is TRBJ2-1, the V gene TRBV7-3, with 7 bases aligning to TRBD2. The junction had 12 bases not matched to a gene; V was cut back by 6 bases and J by 4 bases. This CDR3 spans 16 amino acids. Germline CDR1 and CDR2: SGHTA and FQGTGA. In DNA form, the CDR3 reads TGTGCCAGCAGTTCCCCGGTGAGCGGGGAATACAATGAGCAGTTCTTC. Protein: CASSSPVSGEYNEQFF.

This chain joins TRBV10-1 and TRBJ1-1; a weak D match, TRBD1 (5 bases). There are 13 residues in the CDR3. The V and J ends lost 8 bases and 3 bases respectively, with 13 bases between them. CDR1 and CDR2 (germline): WNHNN, SYGVQD (reference sequence). The CDR3, as DNA: TGCGCCAGCGGGAGGGACGCGGACACTGAAGCTTTCTTT. Encoded protein: CASGRDADTEAFF.

The chain uses TRBV7-3 and TRBJ2-7; 7 nucleotides line up with TRBD1. Germline V CDR1 and CDR2: SGHTA, FQGTGA. The V and J ends lost 0 bases and 1 base, in that order; junction bases with no gene match: 0. This CDR3 spans 14 amino acids. The CDR3 DNA is TGTGCCAGCAGCTTAACGGGACAGTCCTACGAGCAGTACTTC. Protein: CASSLTGQSYEQYF.